These 8 T cell receptor beta chains were sequenced from one sample in a study of blood T cell dynamics during melanoma immunotherapy. Some clones are missing from TCRdb's copy, which holds only in-frame ones; the method was immunoSEQ multiplex PCR. There are 9,900 or so clones in the sample; approximately 89% occur only once, and approximately 7% lies in the top ten. Time point here: pre-treatment baseline. The starting material was blood, obtained from a patient treated with checkpoint blockade. The receptors originated from a human donor with melanoma.

On this clone itself: Mismatch with germline at one junction end may stem from a read error. The gene calls are TRBV6-5 and TRBJ2-1, with a possible D match to TRBD2 (6 bases). This CDR3 contains 15 residues. Germline V gene sequence: CDR1 MNHEY, CDR2 SVGAGI. This chain's CDR3 is CATSIGQGGINEQFF. DNA of the CDR3: TGTGCCACCAGTATTGGGCAGGGAGGAATCAATGAGCAGTTCTTC.

This sequence joins TRBV19 and TRBJ2-2; the D call may be TRBD1 or TRBD2 (5 bases each). The CDR3 is made up of 14 amino acids. V was trimmed by 5 bases and J by 7 bases, leaving 14 bases between them. Germline V gene lookup returns CDR1 LNHDA and CDR2 SQIVND (reference sequence). As DNA, the CDR3 is TGTGCCAGTAGTCTGGGACGCCGGTTCGGGGAGCTGTTTTTT. This translates into CASSLGRRFGELFF.

The V and J genes are TRBV7-6 and TRBJ1-5, with D unresolved. This CDR3 is 14 amino acids long. Germline V gene data show CDR1 as SGHVS and CDR2 as FNYEAQ. Trimming cost V 5 bases and J 0 bases, with 8 bases left between them. The CDR3 is CASSQGVSNQPQHF. The DNA for the CDR3 is TGTGCCAGCAGCCAAGGAGTTAGCAATCAGCCCCAGCATTTT.

This rearrangement joins TRBV19 to TRBJ1-4; D is unclear. Germline-derived CDR1 and CDR2 are LNHDA and SQIVND (reference sequence). The length of the CDR3 is 15 residues. V lost 6 bases and J lost 5, with 16 bases in between. This CDR3 reads CASSAWEGSNEKLFF. CDR3 sequence (DNA): TGTGCCAGTAGCGCCTGGGAGGGATCGAATGAAAAACTGTTTTTT.

The chain combines TRBV2 with TRBJ2-1; no definite D call. V was pared by 10 bases and J by 2 bases, with 12 bases between. The germline gives CDR1 SNHLY, CDR2 FYNNEI. The CDR3 extends over 13 amino acids. CDR3 nucleotides: TGTGCCACAACGGGCCCTACCTACAATGAGCAGTTCTTC. Its protein is CATTGPTYNEQFF.

The chain recombines TRBV6-5 with TRBJ2-7, with 9 bases matching TRBD2. CDR1 is MNHEY, CDR2 SVGAGI, per germline. The CDR3 has 15 amino acids. J lost 1 base, V lost 5 bases, and 6 bases had no gene match. The CDR3 DNA reads as TGTGCCAGCAGTATCGGACTAGCGAGTTCCTACGAGCAGTACTTC. Translation gives CASSIGLASSYEQYF.

The chain couples TRBV29-1 to TRBJ1-6; perhaps TRBD1 as D (6 bases). CDR3 length equals 14 residues. V lost 5 bases and J 7 bases, leaving 15 bases between the germline ends. Per germline, CDR1 SQVTM and CDR2 ANQGSEA. The CDR3 region has the DNA TGCAGCGTTCGCACGGGGGGCAGGAATTCACCCCTCCACTTT. It translates to CSVRTGGRNSPLHF.

V gene TRBV5-1 combines with J gene TRBJ2-5; D may be TRBD1 or TRBD2 (5 bases each). The CDR3 length is 14 residues. CDR1 is SGHRS and CDR2 is YFSETQ in the germline V gene. Trimming left V 2 bases short and J 2 bases short, with 10 bases between. This CDR3 is CASSFGTAQETQYF. DNA for the CDR3: TGCGCCAGCAGCTTCGGGACGGCTCAAGAGACCCAGTACTTC.